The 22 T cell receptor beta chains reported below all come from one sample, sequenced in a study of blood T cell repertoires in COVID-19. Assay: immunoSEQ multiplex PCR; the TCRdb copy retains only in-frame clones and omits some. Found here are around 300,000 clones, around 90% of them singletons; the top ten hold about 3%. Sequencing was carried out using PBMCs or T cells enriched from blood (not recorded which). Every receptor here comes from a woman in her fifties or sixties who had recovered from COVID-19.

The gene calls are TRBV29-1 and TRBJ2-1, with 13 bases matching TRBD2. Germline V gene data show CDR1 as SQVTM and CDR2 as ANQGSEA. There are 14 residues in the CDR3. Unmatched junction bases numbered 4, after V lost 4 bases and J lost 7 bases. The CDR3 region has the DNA TGCAGCGTTGCCGGGACTAGCGGGACTAATGAGCAGTTCTTC. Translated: CSVAGTSGTNEQFF.

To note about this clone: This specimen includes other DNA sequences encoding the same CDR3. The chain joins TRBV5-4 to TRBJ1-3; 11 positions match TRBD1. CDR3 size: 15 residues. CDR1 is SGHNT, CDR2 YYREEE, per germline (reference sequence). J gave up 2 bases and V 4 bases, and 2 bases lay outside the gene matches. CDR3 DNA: TGTGCCAGCAGCCTGGGACAGGGGGCTGGAAACACCATATATTTT. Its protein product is CASSLGQGAGNTIYF.

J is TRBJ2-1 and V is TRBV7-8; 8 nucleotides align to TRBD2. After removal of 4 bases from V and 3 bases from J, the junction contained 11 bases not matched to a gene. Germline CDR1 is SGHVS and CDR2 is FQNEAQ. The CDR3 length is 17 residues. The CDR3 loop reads CASSSALPGGYYNEQFF. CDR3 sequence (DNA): TGTGCCAGCAGCTCGGCCCTTCCGGGAGGGTACTACAATGAGCAGTTCTTC.

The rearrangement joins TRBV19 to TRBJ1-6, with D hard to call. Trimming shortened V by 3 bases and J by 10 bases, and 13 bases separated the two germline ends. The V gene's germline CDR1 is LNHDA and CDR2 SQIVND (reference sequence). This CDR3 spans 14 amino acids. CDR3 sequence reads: CASSIGQDGSPLHF. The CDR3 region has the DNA TGTGCCAGTAGTATTGGGCAGGATGGATCACCCCTCCACTTT.

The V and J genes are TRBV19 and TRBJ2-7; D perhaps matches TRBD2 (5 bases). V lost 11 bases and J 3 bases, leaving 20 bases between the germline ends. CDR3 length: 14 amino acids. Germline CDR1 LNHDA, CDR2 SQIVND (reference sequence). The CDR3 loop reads CARFPPGFNYEQYF. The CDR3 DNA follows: TGTGCCCGCTTTCCCCCGGGGTTCAACTACGAGCAGTACTTC.

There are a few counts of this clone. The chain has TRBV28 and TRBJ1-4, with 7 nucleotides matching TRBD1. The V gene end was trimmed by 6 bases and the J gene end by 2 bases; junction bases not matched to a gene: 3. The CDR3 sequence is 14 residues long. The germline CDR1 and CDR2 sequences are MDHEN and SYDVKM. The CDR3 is CASRYRGTNEKLFF. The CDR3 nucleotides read TGTGCCAGCAGGTACAGGGGCACTAATGAAAAACTGTTTTTT. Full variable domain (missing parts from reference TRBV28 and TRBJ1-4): DVKVTQSSRYLVKRTGEKVFLECVQDMDHENMFWYRQDPGLGLRLIYFSYDVKMKEKGDIPEGYSVSREKKERFSLILESASTNQTSMYLCASRYRGTNEKLFFGSGTQLSVL.

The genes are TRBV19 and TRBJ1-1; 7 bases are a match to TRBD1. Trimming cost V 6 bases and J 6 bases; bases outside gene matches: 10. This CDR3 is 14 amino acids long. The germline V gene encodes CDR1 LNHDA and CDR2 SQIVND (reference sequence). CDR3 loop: CASRDGQELAEAFF. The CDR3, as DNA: TGTGCCAGTAGGGACGGACAGGAACTGGCTGAAGCTTTCTTT.

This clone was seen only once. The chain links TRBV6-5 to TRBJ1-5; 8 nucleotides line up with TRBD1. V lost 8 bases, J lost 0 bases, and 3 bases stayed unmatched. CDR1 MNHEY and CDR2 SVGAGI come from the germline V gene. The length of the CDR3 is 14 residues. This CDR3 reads CASQTGVSNQPQHF. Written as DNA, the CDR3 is TGTGCCAGCCAGACAGGGGTTAGCAATCAGCCCCAGCATTTT.

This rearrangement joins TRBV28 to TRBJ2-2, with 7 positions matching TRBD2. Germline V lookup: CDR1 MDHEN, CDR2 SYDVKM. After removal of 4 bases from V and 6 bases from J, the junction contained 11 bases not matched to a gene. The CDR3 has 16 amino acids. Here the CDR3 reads CASSSPGGSGSGELFF. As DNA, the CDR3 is TGTGCCAGCAGTTCTCCCGGAGGTAGCGGGTCCGGGGAGCTGTTTTTT.

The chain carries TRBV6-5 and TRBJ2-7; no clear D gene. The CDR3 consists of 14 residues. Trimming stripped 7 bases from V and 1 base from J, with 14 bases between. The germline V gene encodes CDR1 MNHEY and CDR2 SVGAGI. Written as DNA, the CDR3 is TGTGCCAGCAACCCTCCGGAGCGATCCTACGAGCAGTACTTC. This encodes CASNPPERSYEQYF.

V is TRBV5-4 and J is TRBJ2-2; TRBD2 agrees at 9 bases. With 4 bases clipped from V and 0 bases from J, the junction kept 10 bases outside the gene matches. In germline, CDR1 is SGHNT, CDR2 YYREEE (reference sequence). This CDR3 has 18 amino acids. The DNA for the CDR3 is TGTGCCAGCAGCCCCGAGGGGGTAGCGGGAGCGAACACCGGGGAGCTGTTTTTT. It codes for CASSPEGVAGANTGELFF. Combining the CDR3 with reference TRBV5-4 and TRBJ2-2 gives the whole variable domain ETGVTQSPTHLIKTRGQQVTLRCSSQSGHNTVSWYQQALGQGPQFIFQYYREEENGRGNFPPRFSGLQFPNYSSELNVNALELDDSALYLCASSPEGVAGANTGELFFGEGSRLTVL.

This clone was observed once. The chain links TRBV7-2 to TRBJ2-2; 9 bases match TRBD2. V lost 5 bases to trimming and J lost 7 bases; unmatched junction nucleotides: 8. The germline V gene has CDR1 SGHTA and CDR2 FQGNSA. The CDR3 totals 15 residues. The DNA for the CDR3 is TGTGCCAGCAGCGTTAGCGGGAGAGCGGTCGGGGAGCTGTTTTTT. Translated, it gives CASSVSGRAVGELFF.

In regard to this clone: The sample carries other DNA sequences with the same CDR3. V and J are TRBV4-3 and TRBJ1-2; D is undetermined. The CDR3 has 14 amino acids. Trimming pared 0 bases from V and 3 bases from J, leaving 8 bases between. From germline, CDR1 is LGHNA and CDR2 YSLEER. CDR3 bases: TGCGCCAGCAGCCAAGATCTCAGATACTATGGCTACACCTTC. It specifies CASSQDLRYYGYTF.

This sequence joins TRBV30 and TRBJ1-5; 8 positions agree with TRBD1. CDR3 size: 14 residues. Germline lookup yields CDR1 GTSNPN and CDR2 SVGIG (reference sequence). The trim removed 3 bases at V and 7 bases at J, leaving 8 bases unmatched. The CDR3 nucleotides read TGTGCCTGGAGGGGGACAGGAGAGCGCCAGCCCCAGCATTTT. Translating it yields CAWRGTGERQPQHF.

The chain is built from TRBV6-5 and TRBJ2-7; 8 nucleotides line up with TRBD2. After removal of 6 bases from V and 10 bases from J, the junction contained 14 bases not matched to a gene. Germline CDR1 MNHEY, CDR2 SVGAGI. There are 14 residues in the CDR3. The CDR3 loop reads CASRPGLAGTPQYF. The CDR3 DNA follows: TGTGCCAGCAGACCAGGACTAGCCGGTACCCCACAGTACTTC.

The DNA for the CDR3 is TGTGCCATCAGTGGGCGACTAGCGCCCAGCACAGATACGCAGTATTTT. Protein product: CAISGRLAPSTDTQYF. The rearrangement uses TRBV10-3 and TRBJ2-3, with 8 positions matching TRBD2. This CDR3 has 16 residues. The germline CDR1 and CDR2 sequences are ENHRY and SYGVKD. V dropped 4 bases and J dropped 0; count of bases not matched to a gene: 6.

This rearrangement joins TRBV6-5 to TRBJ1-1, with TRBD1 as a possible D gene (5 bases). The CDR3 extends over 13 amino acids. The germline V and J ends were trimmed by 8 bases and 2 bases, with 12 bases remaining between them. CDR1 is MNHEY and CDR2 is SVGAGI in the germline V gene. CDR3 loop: CASGSGRNTEAFF. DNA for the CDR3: TGTGCCAGCGGTTCAGGGCGTAACACTGAAGCTTTCTTT.

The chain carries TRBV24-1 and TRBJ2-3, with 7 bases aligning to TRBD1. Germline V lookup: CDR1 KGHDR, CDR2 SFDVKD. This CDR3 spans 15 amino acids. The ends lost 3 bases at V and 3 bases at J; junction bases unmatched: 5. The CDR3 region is CATSDTGTVTDTQYF. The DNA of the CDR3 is TGTGCCACCAGTGATACCGGGACAGTAACAGATACGCAGTATTTT.

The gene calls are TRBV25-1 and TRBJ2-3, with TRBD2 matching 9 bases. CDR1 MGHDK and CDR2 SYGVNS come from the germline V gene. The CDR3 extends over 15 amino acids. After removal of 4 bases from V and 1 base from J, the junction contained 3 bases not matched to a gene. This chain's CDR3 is CASSATSGGTDTQYF. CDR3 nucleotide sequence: TGTGCCAGCAGTGCGACTAGCGGAGGCACAGATACGCAGTATTTT.

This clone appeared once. The chain's CDR3 is CSASFPSHSSYNEQFF. The DNA for the CDR3 is TGCAGTGCTAGTTTTCCATCTCATAGCTCCTACAATGAGCAGTTCTTC. The rearrangement uses TRBV20-1 and TRBJ2-1; the D is unclear. The germline gives CDR1 DFQATT, CDR2 SNEGSKA (reference sequence). V was pared by 3 bases and J by 0 bases, with 15 bases between. The CDR3 runs 16 residues.

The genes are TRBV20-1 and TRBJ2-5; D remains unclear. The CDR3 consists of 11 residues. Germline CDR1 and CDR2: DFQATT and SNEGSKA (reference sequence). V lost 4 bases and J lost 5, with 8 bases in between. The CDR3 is CSATPRETQYF. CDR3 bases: TGCAGTGCTACCCCTCGGGAGACCCAGTACTTC.

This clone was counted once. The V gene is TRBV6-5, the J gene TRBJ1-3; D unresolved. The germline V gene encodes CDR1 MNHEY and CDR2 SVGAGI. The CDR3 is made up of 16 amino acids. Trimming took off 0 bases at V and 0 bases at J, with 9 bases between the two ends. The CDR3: CASSYSAGISGNTIYF. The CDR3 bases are TGTGCCAGCAGTTACTCCGCCGGGATCTCTGGAAACACCATATATTTT.